A selection of T cell receptor beta chains follows, all from one sample in a study of control samples from healthy donors and cancer patients. Generated by immunoSEQ multiplex PCR, the TCRdb table keeps only in-frame clones and is missing some. The data show about 92,000 clones, roughly 78% seen once. Source material: blood. These receptors all stem from a woman aged 55 to 70 in good health. The CDR3 runs from the conserved cysteine through the conserved F or W. Each record gives: D gene, clone size, CDR3 length, J gene, V gene, CDR3 protein, CDR3 DNA. A D gene is named only where the DNA matches it firmly. Size is stated for part of the rows, as once, few or many counts, or as a class when the clone is expanded.

>TRBD2|.|17|TRBJ2-7|TRBV11-2
CASSLGSGGLPSYEQYF
TGTGCCAGCAGTCTGGGGAGCGGGGGGCTGCCTTCCTACGAGCAGTACTTC
>TRBD2|.|16|TRBJ2-7|TRBV5-1
CASSLSGLGPTYEQYF
TGCGCCAGCAGCTTGTCCGGACTAGGGCCCACCTACGAGCAGTACTTC
>.|once|17|TRBJ2-2|TRBV7-2
CASSSNILVGNTGELFF
TGTGCCAGCAGCTCCAACATACTAGTGGGGAACACCGGGGAGCTGTTTTTT
>.|few|15|TRBJ1-3|TRBV5-1
CASSFDSYSGNTIYF
TGCGCCAGCAGCTTCGACAGTTACTCTGGAAACACCATATATTTT
>.|once|15|TRBJ2-5|TRBV28
CASSPGYRDAETQYF
TGTGCCAGCAGTCCCGGATACCGGGACGCGGAGACCCAGTACTTC
>TRBD2|.|17|TRBJ2-7|TRBV7-6
CASSLRDLGGSIHEQYF
TGTGCCAGCAGCTTACGGGACCTCGGCGGGAGTATACACGAGCAGTACTTC
>TRBD2|.|14|TRBJ2-3|TRBV6-5
CASTRLAGADTQYF
TGTGCCAGCACCCGACTAGCGGGAGCAGATACGCAGTATTTT
>.|.|13|TRBJ1-1|TRBV14
CASSQTRDTEAFF
TGTGCCAGCAGCCAAACGAGGGACACTGAAGCTTTCTTT
>TRBD1|.|19|TRBJ1-6|TRBV7-6
CASSRLGQGKDSYNSPLHF
TGTGCCAGCAGCAGGCTGGGACAGGGGAAAGACTCCTATAATTCACCCCTCCACTTT
>.|.|15|TRBJ1-6|TRBV7-8
CASSLDSSYNSPLHF
TGTGCCAGCAGCTTAGACTCCTCCTATAATTCACCCCTCCACTTT
>.|once|14|TRBJ2-5|TRBV4-1
CASSFGRGQETQYF
TGCGCCAGCAGCTTCGGACGGGGCCAAGAGACCCAGTACTTC
>.|.|15|TRBJ2-3|TRBV6-5
CASSFSLPSTDTQYF
TGTGCCAGCAGTTTCTCACTTCCTAGCACAGATACGCAGTATTTT
>.|few|13|TRBJ1-1|TRBV19
CASKGSMNTEAFF
TGTGCCAGTAAAGGCTCCATGAACACTGAAGCTTTCTTT
>TRBD1|.|15|TRBJ2-3|TRBV15
CATSNRGMSTDTQYF
TGTGCCACCAGCAACAGGGGAATGAGCACAGATACGCAGTATTTT
>TRBD1|.|18|TRBJ1-4|TRBV15
CATSRSKWWDREGEKLFF
TGTGCCACCAGCAGATCTAAGTGGTGGGACAGGGAAGGTGAAAAACTGTTTTTT
>.|.|16|TRBJ2-3|TRBV7-2
CASSTKARGLTDTQYF
TGTGCCAGCAGCACAAAAGCGCGAGGTCTCACAGATACGCAGTATTTT
>TRBD1|few|14|TRBJ1-2|TRBV4-3
CASSLIQGASGYTF
TGCGCCAGCAGCTTAATACAGGGGGCTTCTGGCTACACCTTC
>TRBD1|.|16|TRBJ1-2|TRBV18
CASSPPGQAPNYGYTF
TGTGCCAGCTCACCACCGGGACAGGCTCCTAACTATGGCTACACCTTC
>TRBD1|.|15|TRBJ2-1|TRBV7-7
CASSLRDRGLGEQFF
TGTGCCAGCAGCCTCCGGGACAGGGGGCTGGGTGAGCAGTTCTTC
>.|.|16|TRBJ1-6|TRBV2
CASSVSWGADNSPLHF
TGTGCCAGCAGTGTATCCTGGGGCGCAGACAATTCACCCCTCCACTTT
>.|once|16|TRBJ1-6|TRBV19
CASSTEFNSYNSPLHF
TGTGCCAGTAGTACAGAATTTAACTCCTATAATTCACCCCTCCACTTT
>.|.|13|TRBJ1-5|TRBV12-3/TRBV12-4
CASSSRGDQPQHF
TGTGCCAGCAGTTCTAGGGGGGATCAGCCCCAGCATTTT
>TRBD2|.|15|TRBJ2-3|TRBV19
CASSISGGPTDTQYF
TGTGCCAGTAGTATCAGCGGGGGGCCCACAGATACGCAGTATTTT
>.|once|13|TRBJ2-1|TRBV4-1
CASSQDPPGQQFF
TGCGCCAGCAGCCAAGACCCACCGGGGCAGCAGTTCTTC
>TRBD2|.|16|TRBJ2-7|TRBV11-3
CASSLGSGREGNEQYF
TGTGCCAGCAGCTTAGGTAGCGGGAGAGAGGGGAACGAGCAGTACTTC
>.|.|12|TRBJ1-3|TRBV12-3/TRBV12-4
CASSFHGNTIYF
TGTGCCAGCAGTTTTCATGGAAACACCATATATTTT
>TRBD2|.|16|TRBJ2-1|TRBV14
CASSPFGTIAYNEQFF
TGTGCCAGCTCTCCATTCGGGACTATCGCATACAATGAGCAGTTCTTC
>.|once|12|TRBJ2-3|TRBV28
CASMISTDTQYF
TGTGCCAGCATGATTAGCACAGATACGCAGTATTTT
>.|.|15|TRBJ2-2|TRBV4-1
CASSQDPDITGELFF
TGCGCCAGCAGCCAAGATCCCGACATCACCGGGGAGCTGTTTTTT
>.|.|14|TRBJ1-5|TRBV6-5
CASSKLGSNQPQHF
TGTGCCAGCAGTAAGCTGGGTAGCAATCAGCCCCAGCATTTT